The 16 T cell receptor beta chains presented below share a single source sample, sequenced in a study of blood T cell repertoires in COVID-19. The table came from immunoSEQ multiplex PCR; TCRdb's copy has only in-frame clones and leaves some out. Of under 70,000 clones listed, approximately 87% are singletons. Sequencing was done on a sample of peripheral blood. These receptors were taken from a man aged 50-59 years with acute or convalescent COVID-19.

This sequence joins TRBV10-3 and TRBJ1-1; 7 bases map to TRBD1. CDR3 length: 14 amino acids. Germline V gene sequence: CDR1 ENHRY, CDR2 SYGVKD. The V segment lost 7 bases and the J segment 2 bases; nucleotides outside the gene matches: 7. CDR3 sequence: CAIKQGVRNTEAFF. The CDR3 DNA reads as TGTGCCATCAAGCAGGGGGTACGAAACACTGAAGCTTTCTTT.

The rearrangement joins TRBV3-1 (or the pseudogene TRBV3-2) to TRBJ2-3, with 9 bases matching TRBD2. V lost 1 base to trimming and J lost 2 bases; unmatched junction nucleotides: 13. The CDR3 length is 19 residues. Germline-derived CDR1 and CDR2 are LGHDT and YNNKEL (reference sequence). The DNA for the CDR3 is TGTGCCAGCAGCCAAGTATGGCGGTCAGCGGGGGGCCACACAGATACGCAGTATTTT. Protein product: CASSQVWRSAGGHTDTQYF.

V is TRBV9 and J is TRBJ2-7; 9 bases match TRBD2. Germline CDR1 reads SGDLS; CDR2 reads YYNGEE. With V trimmed by 4 bases and J by 6 bases, 8 bases remained unmatched. CDR3 length: 14 amino acids. Here the CDR3 reads CASSPGGGLAEQYF. The CDR3 nucleotides read TGTGCCAGCAGCCCCGGGGGGGGACTAGCCGAGCAGTACTTC.

The J gene is TRBJ2-2, the V gene TRBV14; perhaps TRBD1 as D (6 bases). Germline V gene lookup returns CDR1 SGHDN and CDR2 FVKESK. The CDR3 has 15 amino acids. V was trimmed by 5 bases and J by 1 base, leaving 11 bases between them. This CDR3 is CASSVQGLNTGELFF. As DNA, the CDR3 is TGTGCCAGCAGCGTACAGGGTTTGAACACCGGGGAGCTGTTTTTT. The entire variable domain, with the rest obtained from reference TRBV14 and TRBJ2-2, is as follows: EAGVTQFPSHSVIEKGQTVTLRCDPISGHDNLYWYRRVMGKEIKFLLHFVKESKQDESGMPNNRFLAERTGGTYSTLKVQPAELEDSGVYFCASSVQGLNTGELFFGEGSRLTVL.

This chain uses TRBV5-6 with TRBJ2-3; 8 positions agree with TRBD1. V shed 4 bases, J shed 4 bases, and the junction held 5 bases outside the gene matches. The CDR3 is 14 amino acids. CDR1 SGHDT and CDR2 YYEEEE come from the germline V gene. The CDR3 coding sequence is TGTGCCAGCAGCGCAGGACAGGGCCCAGATACGCAGTATTTT. Translated: CASSAGQGPDTQYF. Looking up the rest from reference TRBV5-6 and TRBJ2-3 gives the full variable domain: DAGVTQSPTHLIKTRGQQVTLRCSPKSGHDTVSWYQQALGQGPQFIFQYYEEEERQRGNFPDRFSGHQFPNYSSELNVNALLLGDSALYLCASSAGQGPDTQYFGPGTRLTVL.

The gene calls are TRBV2 and TRBJ1-3; D perhaps matches TRBD1 (5 bases). CDR3 length: 16 residues. Germline lookup yields CDR1 SNHLY and CDR2 FYNNEI. With 3 bases removed from V and 4 bases from J, the gap between germline ends came to 16 bases. The CDR3 protein is CASSEGQLVVGNTIYF. DNA for the CDR3: TGTGCCAGCAGTGAGGGGCAGTTAGTCGTGGGAAACACCATATATTTT.

The chain recombines TRBV11-2 with TRBJ1-1, with a weak D call TRBD1 (6 bases). The V and J ends lost 1 base and 4 bases respectively, with 10 bases between them. The V gene's germline CDR1 is SGHAT and CDR2 FQNNGV. CDR3 length: 14 amino acids. Here the CDR3 reads CASSLVQGSTEAFF. DNA of the CDR3: TGTGCCAGCAGCTTAGTCCAGGGGTCCACTGAAGCTTTCTTT.

J is TRBJ2-1 and V is TRBV10-2; the match to TRBD2 covers 12 bases. CDR3 length equals 15 residues. CDR1 and CDR2 (germline): WSHSY, SAAADI. The V segment lost 6 bases and the J segment 8 bases; nucleotides outside the gene matches: 8. The CDR3 coding sequence is TGCGCCAGCAGCCTTTCGACTAGCGGGAGCGATGAGCAGTTCTTC. It translates to CASSLSTSGSDEQFF.

The chain links TRBV7-2 to TRBJ1-1, with D possibly being TRBD1 (5 bases). V lost 3 bases and J lost 7, with 15 bases in between. The CDR3 spans 14 residues. Germline CDR1 SGHTA, CDR2 FQGNSA. The CDR3 sequence: CASSFGAFLSEAFF. CDR3 bases: TGTGCCAGCAGCTTTGGGGCATTTTTAAGTGAAGCTTTCTTT.

The V and J genes are TRBV19 and TRBJ1-5; the D gene is possibly TRBD1 (5 bases). The CDR3 has 15 amino acids. V was trimmed by 3 bases and J by 0 bases, leaving 9 bases between them. Germline V gives CDR1 LNHDA, CDR2 SQIVND (reference sequence). CDR3 loop: CASSMGGYSNQPQHF. CDR3 nucleotides: TGTGCCAGTAGTATGGGGGGGTATAGCAATCAGCCCCAGCATTTT.

The chain is built from TRBV7-9 and TRBJ1-4; D gene uncertain. Germline CDR1 reads SEHNR; CDR2 reads FQNEAQ (reference sequence). V dropped 2 bases and J dropped 0 bases, with 7 bases sitting between them. CDR3 size: 15 residues. The CDR3 sequence: CASSLISTTNEKLFF. For the CDR3, the DNA is TGTGCCAGCAGCTTAATCAGTACAACTAATGAAAAACTGTTTTTT.

This rearrangement joins TRBV12-5 to TRBJ1-2, with TRBD1 matching over 8 bases. This CDR3 has 16 amino acids. Germline trimming cut 6 bases from V and 3 bases from J; bases unmatched to any gene: 12. Germline-derived CDR1 and CDR2 are LGHNT and FRNRAP. CDR3 protein: CASGNGQGVYHYGYTF. CDR3 in DNA: TGTGCTAGTGGAAACGGACAGGGTGTATATCACTATGGCTACACCTTC.

The rearrangement links TRBV6-5 to TRBJ1-4; TRBD1 is a possible D gene (5 bases). CDR3 size: 15 residues. Trimming pared 7 bases from V and 7 bases from J, leaving 19 bases between. Germline-derived CDR1 and CDR2 are MNHEY and SVGAGI. CDR3 sequence reads: CASNNGGGGFEKLFF. The DNA for the CDR3 is TGTGCCAGCAATAACGGGGGAGGAGGCTTTGAAAAACTGTTTTTT.

This chain connects TRBV5-8 to TRBJ1-2, with D hard to call. CDR3 length: 13 residues. Trimming left V 8 bases short and J 2 bases short, with 13 bases between. Germline V gene data show CDR1 as SGHTS and CDR2 as YDEGEE. CDR3: CASMGRPNYGYTF. CDR3 bases: TGTGCCAGTATGGGCAGGCCCAACTATGGCTACACCTTC.

CDR3 sequence: CASGGNGYTF. For the CDR3, the DNA is TGCGCCAGTGGGGGGAATGGCTACACCTTC. The chain uses TRBV10-2 and TRBJ1-2; a possible D gene is TRBD1 (5 bases). V was cut by 9 bases and J by 6 bases, with 8 bases left in between. Germline values: CDR1 WSHSY, CDR2 SAAADI. The CDR3 has 10 amino acids.

The rearrangement uses TRBV7-3 and TRBJ2-3, with D perhaps TRBD2 (5 bases). Germline assignment: CDR1 SGHTA and CDR2 FQGTGA. The CDR3 consists of 17 residues. V lost 6 bases to trimming and J lost 2 bases, with 21 bases between them. The DNA of the CDR3 is TGTGCCAGCAGTACCCGCTCGGCTAGCAGATCCACAGATACGCAGTATTTT. Protein product: CASSTRSASRSTDTQYF.